The 20 T cell receptor beta chains given below trace back to one sample, sequenced in a study of response to subunit inactivated influenza vaccine. Each CDR3 protein is one row after TCRdb ran MiXCR on the RT-PCR reads. The sample shows 150,000 or so distinct CDR3 sequences, roughly 10% of them seen only once. The input for sequencing was CD8+ T cells sorted from PBMCs, taken around 25 months after vaccination. The receptors originated from a man between 50 and 70 years old who received an inactivated influenza vaccine.

This clonotype was counted at least ten times. This sequence joins TRBV4-3 and TRBJ2-6, with 9 bases that match TRBD1. The CDR3 loop spans 16 amino acids. Germline V gene lookup returns CDR1 LGHNA and CDR2 YSLEER. V was pared by 2 bases and J by 4 bases, with 3 bases of the junction left unmatched. CDR3 coding DNA: TGCGCCAGCAGCCAATTCGGGACAGGGGGGGCCAACGTCCTGACTTTC. Its translation: CASSQFGTGGANVLTF.

The rearrangement joins TRBV21-1 to TRBJ2-2; the table names TRBD1, a call not compared with the DNA. TRBV21-1 is given as a pseudogene. This CDR3 is built from 16 residues. CDR3 loop: CASSKVSGGAGGELFF. In DNA, the CDR3 is TGTGCCAGCAGCAAAGTTTCGGGGGGCGCGGGCGGGGAGCTGTTTTTT.

This clonotype was observed a handful of times. This chain uses TRBV28 with TRBJ2-1; 9 bases are shared with TRBD1. CDR3 length: 16 residues. Losses at the gene ends were 7 bases for V and 4 bases for J; bases not matched to a gene: 11. The V gene's germline CDR1 is MDHEN and CDR2 SYDVKM. The CDR3 coding sequence is TGTGCCAGCACCTCTCCCGGGACAGGGTTTTACAATGAGCAGTTCTTC. It codes for CASTSPGTGFYNEQFF.

This clonotype was detected a few times. The rearrangement links TRBV24-1 to TRBJ2-7; D is unclear. Germline assignment: CDR1 KGHDR and CDR2 SFDVKD. With 4 bases removed from V and 7 bases from J, the gap between germline ends came to 13 bases. CDR3 length equals 13 residues. This CDR3 is CATSDPYLGEQYF. CDR3 sequence (DNA): TGTGCCACCAGTGACCCTTACCTGGGAGAGCAGTACTTC.

This clonotype came up many times. Here the CDR3 DNA reads TGCAGCGTTGGCAGGGAAGGATACGGCACAGATACGCAGTATTTT. Protein: CSVGREGYGTDTQYF. The chain recombines TRBV29-1 with TRBJ2-3; possibly TRBD1 for D (5 bases). CDR1 and CDR2 (germline): SQVTM, ANQGSEA. V was shortened by 4 bases and J by 1 base, with 15 bases between the two germline ends. The CDR3 consists of 15 residues.

This clonotype was detected many times. At one end the junction does not follow the germline gene, possibly because of a read error. The J gene is TRBJ2-5, the V gene TRBV15, with D unclear. The length of the CDR3 is 11 residues. CDR1 and CDR2 (germline): LNHNV, YYDKDF (reference sequence). The CDR3 spells CATSRAGIRDF. Here the CDR3 DNA reads TGTGCCACCAGCAGAGCGGGTATCCGAGACTTC.

In this sample, this clonotype turned up a few times. The V and J genes are TRBV24-1 and TRBJ2-5; D not certain. CDR3 length: 13 amino acids. Trimming stripped 0 bases from V and 3 bases from J, with 4 bases between. In germline, CDR1 is KGHDR, CDR2 SFDVKD. CDR3 sequence: CATSDLREETQYF. The CDR3 nucleotides read TGTGCCACCAGTGATTTGCGGGAAGAGACCCAGTACTTC.

In this sample, this clonotype turned up many times. V usage is TRBV24-1 and J usage is TRBJ2-3; D is uncertain. From germline, CDR1 is KGHDR and CDR2 SFDVKD. V was trimmed by 3 bases and J by 2 bases, leaving 11 bases between them. This CDR3 has 15 residues. The CDR3 loop reads CATSDEDGATDTQYF. As DNA, the CDR3 is TGTGCCACCAGTGATGAGGACGGAGCCACAGATACGCAGTATTTT.

A remark on this clonotype: A junction end diverges from the germline sequence, so it may reflect a read error. This rearrangement joins TRBV5-4 to TRBJ1-1; D gene uncertain. This CDR3 has 13 amino acids. Germline-derived CDR1 and CDR2 are SGHNT and YYREEE (reference sequence). The CDR3 spells CTSSLWENTEAFF. Here the CDR3 DNA reads TGTACCAGCAGCTTGTGGGAGAACACTGAAGCTTTCTTT.

This clonotype turned up a few times. The V call is TRBV28, the J call TRBJ1-6; no reliable D call. This CDR3 spans 16 amino acids. V lost 6 bases to trimming and J lost 0 bases, with 12 bases between them. Germline lookup yields CDR1 MDHEN and CDR2 SYDVKM. CDR3 protein: CASSVQGSSYNSPLHF. For the CDR3, the DNA is TGTGCCAGCAGCGTCCAAGGGAGCTCCTATAATTCACCCCTCCACTTT. Variable domain in full (rest from reference TRBV28 and TRBJ1-6): DVKVTQSSRYLVKRTGEKVFLECVQDMDHENMFWYRQDPGLGLRLIYFSYDVKMKEKGDIPEGYSVSREKKERFSLILESASTNQTSMYLCASSVQGSSYNSPLHFGNGTRLTVT.

This clonotype was observed once. The chain couples TRBV2 to TRBJ1-5; 12 positions match TRBD1. The germline V gene has CDR1 SNHLY and CDR2 FYNNEI. J was trimmed by 5 bases and V by 6 bases; bases with no gene match: 5. The CDR3 totals 15 residues. The chain's CDR3 is CASSGTGGKDQPQHF. The CDR3 nucleotides read TGTGCCAGCAGCGGGACAGGGGGCAAGGATCAGCCCCAGCATTTT. The entire variable domain, with the rest obtained from reference TRBV2 and TRBJ1-5, is as follows: EPEVTQTPSHQVTQMGQEVILRCVPISNHLYFYWYRQILGQKVEFLVSFYNNEISEKSEIFDDQFSVERPDGSNFTLKIRSTKLEDSAMYFCASSGTGGKDQPQHFGDGTRLSIL.

This sequence joins TRBV25-1 and TRBJ2-7, with D possibly matching TRBD2 (6 bases). The CDR3 is 15 amino acids. The germline V gene has CDR1 MGHDK and CDR2 SYGVNS. Trimming took 2 bases from V and 3 from J, leaving 14 bases between them. CDR3 loop: CASSEPGTGVYEQYF. The CDR3 nucleotides read TGTGCCAGCAGTGAACCCGGGACGGGAGTCTACGAGCAGTACTTC.

In this sample, this clonotype turned up a few times. This chain joins TRBV6-5 and TRBJ2-6, with D uncertain. The V gene's germline CDR1 is MNHEY and CDR2 SVGAGI. Deletions cut 2 bases from V and 0 bases from J, with 14 bases between. The CDR3 runs 18 residues. The CDR3 bases are TGTGCCAGCAGTTACCGCGGAGAGAGGTACTCTGGGGCCAACGTCCTGACTTTC. Translating gives CASSYRGERYSGANVLTF.

A few counts support this clonotype. The chain joins TRBV6-1 to TRBJ1-6; 9 bases line up with TRBD1. Germline-derived CDR1 and CDR2 are MNHNS and SASEGT. The V segment lost 7 bases and the J segment 11 bases; nucleotides outside the gene matches: 18. The CDR3 is 17 residues long. The CDR3 reads CASTPYSTWDRAPPLHF. Here the CDR3 DNA reads TGTGCCAGCACCCCATACTCCACCTGGGACAGGGCACCACCCCTCCACTTT.

In its sample, this clonotype was seen many times. The V gene is TRBV7-9, the J gene TRBJ2-7; D remains ambiguous. Trimming took off 5 bases at V and 4 bases at J, with 9 bases between the two ends. The germline CDR1 and CDR2 sequences are SEHNR and FQNEAQ (reference sequence). CDR3 length: 12 amino acids. The chain's CDR3 is CASSLESYEQYF. The CDR3 coding sequence is TGTGCCAGCAGCCTAGAGTCGTACGAGCAGTACTTC.

This clonotype was seen a few times. J is TRBJ2-1 and V is TRBV3-1; 11 bases line up with TRBD2. V was pared by 11 bases and J by 8 bases, with 8 bases of the junction left unmatched. Germline V lookup: CDR1 LGHDT, CDR2 YNNKEL (reference sequence). The CDR3 is 13 residues long. The DNA for the CDR3 is TGTGCCGCCAGGACTAGCGGGTATCATGAGCAGTTCTTC. Translation gives CAARTSGYHEQFF.

The V gene is TRBV29-1, the J gene TRBJ1-1; D unclear. Germline-derived CDR1 and CDR2 are SQVTM and ANQGSEA. The CDR3 is made up of 12 amino acids. V lost 2 bases to trimming and J lost 3 bases, with 7 bases between them. This CDR3 is CSVELGYTEAFF. The CDR3, as DNA: TGCAGCGTTGAACTTGGGTACACTGAAGCTTTCTTT. The complete variable domain, with remaining parts taken from reference TRBV29-1 and TRBJ1-1, reads SAVISQKPSRDICQRGTSLTIQCQVDSQVTMMFWYRQQPGQSLTLIATANQGSEATYESGFVIDKFPISRPNLTFSTLTVSNMSPEDSSIYLCSVELGYTEAFFGQGTRLTVV.

The sample holds a few counts of this clonotype. The CDR3 DNA follows: TGTGCCAGCAGCTTAGATCGGTGGGGATACAATTCACCCCTCCACTTT. Its translation: CASSLDRWGYNSPLHF. The genes are TRBV11-2 and TRBJ1-6; no reliable D call. Trimming cost V 0 bases and J 7 bases, with 13 bases left between them. This CDR3 spans 16 amino acids. Germline V CDR1 and CDR2: SGHAT, FQNNGV.

V gene TRBV7-2 combines with J gene TRBJ2-7, with D perhaps TRBD1 (6 bases). Trimming cost V 4 bases and J 0 bases, with 13 bases left between them. Germline V gene lookup returns CDR1 SGHTA and CDR2 FQGNSA. CDR3 length equals 15 residues. The DNA of the CDR3 is TGTGCCAGCAGCTACCCGGGACACCTCTCCTACGAGCAGTACTTC. Protein: CASSYPGHLSYEQYF.

V usage is TRBV9 and J usage is TRBJ2-7; D is ambiguous. This CDR3 spans 12 amino acids. Trimming removed 3 bases at V and 5 bases at J, with 9 bases between. Germline V CDR1 and CDR2: SGDLS, YYNGEE. The CDR3 sequence is CASSASDDEQYF. DNA for the CDR3: TGTGCCAGCAGCGCGTCGGATGACGAGCAGTACTTC.